This T cell receptor (beta chain) originates from a study of CD8+ T cells in alopecia areata. The sorting of PBMCs gave CD4+ and CD8+ T cells. This CDR3 comprises 15 residues. Germline lookup yields CDR1 SEHNR and CDR2 FQNEAQ (reference sequence). V was pared by 1 base and J by 0 bases, with 9 bases between. Sequencing used cDNA as its template, made by extracting RNA and reverse transcribing it. Here immunoSEQ multiplex PCR was the method, and the copy in TCRdb shows in-frame clones only, minus some. This table has some 170,000 clones, 50% to 70% appearing once. This clone has more than one count but fewer than ten.

The sequencing used CD4+ T cells sorted from blood, collected at week 0. The TCR sequence derives from a human donor with alopecia areata. The chain joins TRBV7-9 to TRBJ1-1, with D unclear. Written as DNA, the CDR3 is TGTGCCAGCAGCTTAGTACAGACTTTGAACACTGAAGCTTTCTTT. Its translation is CASSLVQTLNTEAFF.